This TCR beta chain was identified during a study of blood T cell repertoires in COVID-19. Study details: Material from acute and convalescent COVID-19 was sourced from the United States, Italy and Spain. T cells, B-cell-depleted T cells, or PBMCs provided the cDNA or gDNA that served as material.

The CDR3 runs to 17 residues. Germline assignment: CDR1 SGHTA and CDR2 FQGTGA. The V gene lost 3 bases and the J gene lost 5 bases, with 19 bases spanning the gap. Methods used by the authors: Amplification of reference gene primers provided the estimated nucleated cell counts. Measured with immunoSEQ multiplex PCR; TCRdb has only the in-frame clones, and not every one. That table gives V, J and clone size, and the DNA gave D and trimming. Among just over 650,000 clones listed, 85% to 90% were seen once. The chain recombines TRBV7-3 with TRBJ2-2; weak D call: TRBD1 (6 bases). The sequenced sample consisted of peripheral blood. The TCR sequence derives from a woman under 30 with acute or convalescent COVID-19. The CDR3: CASSFRPGGRKTGELFF. In nucleotides, the CDR3 is TGTGCCAGCAGCTTTAGGCCTGGGGGCCGGAAAACCGGGGAGCTGTTTTTT.